This TCR beta chain was found in a study of T cells in Graves' hyperthyroidism and ophthalmopathy (dated by TCRdb to between 2018 and 2021). Context from the whole study: Peripheral blood was sampled at the time of initial diagnosis, prior to any treatment. Prospective prediction of ophthalmopathy was tested in an independent validation cohort of some 19 hyperthyroidism patients and 17 patients who later progressed to ophthalmopathy. In six Graves' hyperthyroidism patients, the study also compared T-cell repertoires from thyroid tissue with T-cell repertoires from blood. TCR Vbeta CDR3 sequencing of some 140 peripheral blood samples (over 40 ophthalmopathy, about 74 hyperthyroidism and roughly 17 progressor patients) is reported in the paper. Once sampling was done, hyperthyroidism patients were given methimazole at a starting dose of 30 mg daily, whereas ophthalmopathy patients were given high-dose intravenous methylprednisolone. TCR V-J signatures able to tell the groups apart were searched for in a discovery cohort of 100 patients, of whom 43 had Graves' ophthalmopathy and around 58 had stable Graves' hyperthyroidism. The 100 discovery patients were randomly split 7:3 into training and test sets.

From the cysteine up to the phenylalanine, the CDR3 has a length of 14 residues. Just the 42-base CDR3 DNA is kept, in frame starting at base 1. As encoded in the germline V gene, CDR1 is MDHEN while CDR2 is SYDVKM. The V and J ends are trimmed by 7 bases and 4 bases, leaving 11 bases between them. The TCR beta CDR3 regions were amplified from RNA transcripts. The first round of RT-PCR for the TCR CDR3 was performed with the HTBI primer set and the Qiagen OneStep RT-PCR kit. The libraries were constructed in a second round of multiplex PCR and then size-selected and purified. Libraries were sequenced paired-end with 100 bp reads on an Illumina HiSeq2000. The paper's data handling went like this. SOAPnuke was used to process the raw data, with reads discarded if the reads contained adapters or uncalled bases, had a mean Phred below 15, or lacked an exact constant-primer or identifier match. High-quality paired reads were merged using COPE v1.2.5, and each unique nucleotide sequence was defined as a clonotype. MiTCR v1.1 was used to align clonotypes to the IMGT TRBV, TRBD and TRBJ reference segments. The analysis was restricted to V-J combinations with a frequency above 0.0001, which together covered around 99% of the repertoires. The TCS score was defined as F50 (clonal expansion) divided by E x V (chaos), with BLOSUM62-based TCRdist calculated between CDR3 peptides within each V-J. Welch's t-statistics and random forest reduced around 520 V-J features to 13, which were used in a naive Bayes classifier (R e1071). TCRdb trimmed public reads at Q25 via fastp, called clones via MiXCR and kept in-frame beta chains. Entries that share a CDR3 protein sequence are merged under the most common genes and DNA. The V and J calls follow TCRdb's processing rather than the paper's. This sample gives approximately 370,000 distinct CDR3 sequences in total; 15% to 20% of them show up just once. The ten largest make up approximately 35% of the sample.

What the study reported, not specific to this receptor: Most expanded thyroid clonotypes (frequency above 0.001) were also detected in blood, a finding suggesting that blood repertoires may reflect thyroid immune responses. No statistical method was used to fix the sample size in advance, and group allocation was not hidden from the investigators. In validation, the model predicted progression to ophthalmopathy with 65% to 71% sensitivity and less than 75% specificity, a median of 6.5 months before onset. Ophthalmopathy was separated from stable hyperthyroidism by a 13 V-J signature model, with approximately 86% sensitivity and roughly 84% specificity obtained in cross-validation and 80%/75% obtained in testing.

Note on this clonotype: Its antigen has not been determined. No clone much larger than this one lies a single base away; base qualities are absent.

The hyperthyroidism patients were between 18 and 65 years old and newly diagnosed, with a disease duration of less than 2 months. Patients with uncontrolled infections, other autoimmune diseases, pregnancy or lactation were excluded. Diagnoses were based on clinical symptoms, serum thyroxine and TRAb, thyroid ultrasound and orbital computed tomography. For progressor patients, blood was drawn at the first diagnosis of hyperthyroidism, before any ophthalmopathy symptoms had appeared. Ficoll-Paque density gradient centrifugation was used to isolate PBMCs from around 10 ml of fresh peripheral blood. Progressor patients were first diagnosed with Graves' hyperthyroidism and then developed ophthalmopathy during follow-up. Trizol reagent was used to extract total RNA, and RNA quality was then checked on an Agilent 2100 Bioanalyzer.

This TCR was sampled from a woman in her 30s with Graves' hyperthyroidism that later progressed to Graves' ophthalmopathy. Material: blood. This sequence uses TRBV28 and TRBJ1-6; the D segment cannot be called with confidence. The nucleotide sequence is TGTGCCAGCACCTGGGCAGTTTATAATTCACCCCTCCACTTT. Protein translation: CASTWAVYNSPLHF.